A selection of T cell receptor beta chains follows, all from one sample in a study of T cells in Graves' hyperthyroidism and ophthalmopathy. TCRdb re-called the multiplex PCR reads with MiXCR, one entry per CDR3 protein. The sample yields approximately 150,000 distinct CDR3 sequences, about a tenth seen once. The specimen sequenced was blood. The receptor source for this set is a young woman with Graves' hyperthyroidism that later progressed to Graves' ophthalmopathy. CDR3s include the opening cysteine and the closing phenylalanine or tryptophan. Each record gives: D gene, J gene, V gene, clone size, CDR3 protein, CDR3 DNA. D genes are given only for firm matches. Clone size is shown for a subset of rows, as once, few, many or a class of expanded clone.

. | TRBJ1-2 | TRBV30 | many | CAWSGMTGANYGYTF | TGTGCCTGGAGTGGAATGACAGGCGCAAACTATGGCTACACCTTC
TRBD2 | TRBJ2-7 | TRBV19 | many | CASSIREGGYEQYF | TGTGCCAGTAGTATAAGGGAGGGCGGCTACGAGCAGTACTTC
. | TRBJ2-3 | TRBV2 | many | CASSDGGRRTDTQYF | TGTGCCAGCAGTGACGGGGGGCGTCGCACAGATACGCAGTATTTT
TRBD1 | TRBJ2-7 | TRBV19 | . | CASSMMGQASSYEQYF | TGTGCCAGTAGTATGATGGGACAGGCTAGCTCCTACGAGCAGTACTTC
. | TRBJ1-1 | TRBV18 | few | CASSPMALPEAFF | TGTGCCAGCTCACCAATGGCCCTGCCTGAAGCTTTCTTT
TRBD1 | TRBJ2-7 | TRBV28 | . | CASSSGQGGVAYEQYF | TGTGCCAGCAGTTCTGGACAGGGGGGAGTAGCCTACGAGCAGTACTTC
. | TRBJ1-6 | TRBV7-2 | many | CASGSQGPGSPLHF | TGTGCCAGCGGGAGTCAGGGCCCCGGTTCACCCCTCCACTTT
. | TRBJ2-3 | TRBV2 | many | CASTQGRAGAVTDTQYF | TGTGCCAGCACTCAGGGGCGGGCGGGGGCTGTCACAGATACGCAGTATTTT
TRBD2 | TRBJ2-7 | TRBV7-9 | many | CASSLTSGPINEQYF | TGTGCCAGCAGCCTCACTAGCGGACCCATAAACGAGCAGTACTTC
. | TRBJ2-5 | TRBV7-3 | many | CASSLNGGKGETQYF | TGTGCCAGCAGCTTAAACGGCGGGAAGGGTGAGACCCAGTACTTC
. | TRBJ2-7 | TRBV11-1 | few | CASSLESDTYEQYF | TGTGCCAGCAGCTTAGAGTCAGACACCTACGAGCAGTACTTC
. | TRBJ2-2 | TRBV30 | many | CAWSRTTNTGELFF | TGTGCCTGGAGCCGTACAACGAACACCGGGGAGCTGTTTTTT
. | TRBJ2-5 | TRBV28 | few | CASSLISLGRGKETQYF | TGTGCCAGCAGTTTGATCAGCTTGGGTAGGGGGAAAGAGACCCAGTACTTC
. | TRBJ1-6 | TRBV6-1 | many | CASSEHGMEASPLHF | TGTGCCAGCAGTGAACACGGTATGGAGGCTTCACCCCTCCACTTT
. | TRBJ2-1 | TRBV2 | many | CASSEGIWESYNEQFF | TGTGCCAGCAGTGAAGGAATCTGGGAATCCTACAATGAGCAGTTCTTC
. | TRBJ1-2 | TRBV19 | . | CASRAGHLEGYTF | TGTGCCAGCCGCGCGGGACACCTGGAGGGCTACACCTTC
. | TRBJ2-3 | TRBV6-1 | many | CASRGRGISTDTQYF | TGTGCCAGCAGGGGAAGGGGCATTAGCACAGATACGCAGTATTTT
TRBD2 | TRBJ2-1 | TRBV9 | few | CASSVTGTNDNEQFF | TGTGCCAGCAGCGTAACCGGGACTAATGACAATGAGCAGTTCTTC
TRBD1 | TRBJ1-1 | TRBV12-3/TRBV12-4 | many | CASSYLLVIWEGRRDRDTEAFF | TGTGCCAGCAGTTATCTTCTCGTGATATGGGAGGGACGGCGAGACAGGGACACTGAAGCTTTCTTT
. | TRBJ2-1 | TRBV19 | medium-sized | CASSDDHDYNEQFF | TGTGCCAGTAGTGATGATCACGATTACAATGAGCAGTTCTTC
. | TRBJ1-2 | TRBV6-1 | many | CASNRDRDSYGYTF | TGTGCCAGCAACCGGGATCGGGATAGCTATGGCTACACCTTC
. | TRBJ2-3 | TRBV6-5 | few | CASSYESTDTQYF | TGTGCCAGCAGTTACGAGAGCACAGATACGCAGTATTTT
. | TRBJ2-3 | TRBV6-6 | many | CASSYSSIGGRDTQYF | TGTGCCAGCAGTTACTCGAGTATAGGGGGAAGAGATACGCAGTATTTT
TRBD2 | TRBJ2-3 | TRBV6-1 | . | CASSVGTRPTDTQYF | TGTGCCAGCAGTGTTGGGACTAGACCCACAGATACGCAGTATTTT
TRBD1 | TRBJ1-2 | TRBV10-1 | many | CASSPTGRAYGYTF | TGCGCCAGCAGTCCGACAGGGAGGGCCTATGGCTACACCTTC
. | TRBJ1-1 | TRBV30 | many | CAWSTGEAAEAFF | TGTGCCTGGAGCACGGGGGAGGCGGCTGAAGCTTTCTTT
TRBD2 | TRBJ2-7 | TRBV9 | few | CASSPGTSGITYEQYF | TGTGCCAGCAGCCCCGGGACTAGCGGGATCACCTACGAGCAGTACTTC
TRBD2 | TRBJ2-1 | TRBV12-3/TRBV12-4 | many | CASSPRNRTSGRYNEQFF | TGTGCCAGCAGTCCGAGAAACCGGACTAGCGGGAGATACAATGAGCAGTTCTTC
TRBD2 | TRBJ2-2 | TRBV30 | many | CAWGTSGRTGELFF | TGTGCCTGGGGGACTAGCGGGCGGACCGGGGAGCTGTTTTTT
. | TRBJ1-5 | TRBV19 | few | CASSMATGTHQPQHF | TGTGCCAGTAGTATGGCAACAGGGACCCATCAGCCCCAGCATTTT
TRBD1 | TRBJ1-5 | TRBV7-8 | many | CASSKDREGNQPQHF | TGTGCCAGCAGCAAGGACAGGGAGGGCAATCAGCCCCAGCATTTT
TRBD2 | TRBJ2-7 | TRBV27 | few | CASRPRGGGLSYEQYF | TGTGCCAGCAGACCACGGGGGGGGGGGCTCTCATACGAGCAGTACTTC
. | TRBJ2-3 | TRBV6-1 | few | CASSPWGATDTQYF | TGTGCCAGCAGTCCCTGGGGGGCCACAGATACGCAGTATTTT
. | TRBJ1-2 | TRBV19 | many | CASSILAREGSGYTF | TGTGCCAGTAGTATATTGGCCAGGGAAGGATCTGGCTACACCTTC
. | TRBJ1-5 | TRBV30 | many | CAWSPIGNQPQHF | TGTGCCTGGAGCCCGATAGGGAATCAGCCCCAGCATTTT
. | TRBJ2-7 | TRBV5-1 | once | CASSFERGDEQYF | TGCGCCAGCAGCTTCGAGAGGGGAGACGAGCAGTACTTC
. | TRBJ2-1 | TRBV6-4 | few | CASPILLGGQFF | TGTGCCAGCCCCATATTACTCGGCGGGCAGTTCTTC
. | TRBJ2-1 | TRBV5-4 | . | CASSLAYSREQFF | TGTGCCAGCAGCTTGGCCTATAGCCGGGAGCAGTTCTTC
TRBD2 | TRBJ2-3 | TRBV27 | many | CASGGLAGADTQYF | TGTGCCAGCGGCGGACTAGCTGGGGCAGATACGCAGTATTTT
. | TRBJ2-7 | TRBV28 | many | CASSPGGAQVGQYF | TGTGCCAGCAGCCCAGGGGGGGCTCAGGTGGGGCAGTACTTC
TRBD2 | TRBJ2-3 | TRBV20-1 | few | CSASGGGGTDTQYF | TGCAGTGCTAGCGGGGGGGGTGGGACAGATACGCAGTATTTT
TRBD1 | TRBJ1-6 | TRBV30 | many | CAWSVPGQGESPLHF | TGTGCCTGGAGTGTACCTGGACAGGGTGAATCACCCCTCCACTTT
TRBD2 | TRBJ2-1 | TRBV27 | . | CASSLSPWTSAHNEQFF | TGTGCCAGCAGTTTATCGCCTTGGACTAGCGCCCACAATGAGCAGTTCTTC
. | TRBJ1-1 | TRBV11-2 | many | CASSFSSGNTEAFF | TGTGCCAGCAGCTTTAGTTCAGGGAACACTGAAGCTTTCTTT
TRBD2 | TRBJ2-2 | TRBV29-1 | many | CSVMGLARDTGELFF | TGCAGCGTGATGGGACTAGCCAGGGACACCGGGGAGCTGTTTTTT
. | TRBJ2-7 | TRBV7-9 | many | CASSSIRETYEQYF | TGTGCCAGCAGCTCGATACGGGAAACCTACGAGCAGTACTTC
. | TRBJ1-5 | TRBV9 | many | CASSAGDQPQHF | TGTGCCAGCAGCGCGGGGGATCAGCCCCAGCATTTT
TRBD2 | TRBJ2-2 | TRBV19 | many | CASSRTSGGPGELFF | TGTGCCAGTAGCCGAACTAGCGGGGGTCCCGGGGAGCTGTTTTTT
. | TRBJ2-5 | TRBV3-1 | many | CASSQYSVWETQYF | TGTGCCAGCAGCCAATATTCGGTTTGGGAGACCCAGTACTTC
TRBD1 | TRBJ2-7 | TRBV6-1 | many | CATWGTGTYEQYF | TGTGCCACCTGGGGGACAGGAACCTACGAGCAGTACTTC
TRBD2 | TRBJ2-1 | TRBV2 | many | CASKLSGTSGSNEQFF | TGTGCCAGCAAGTTAAGCGGGACTAGCGGGAGCAATGAGCAGTTCTTC
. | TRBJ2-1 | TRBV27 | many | CASRPTYSGEVDEQFF | TGTGCCAGCAGACCCACTTATTCGGGAGAGGTAGATGAGCAGTTCTTC
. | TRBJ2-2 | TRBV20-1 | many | CSARVGRASNTGELFF | TGCAGTGCTAGAGTTGGGCGGGCGTCGAACACCGGGGAGCTGTTTTTT
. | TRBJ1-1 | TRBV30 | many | CALNQNTEAFF | TGTGCCTTGAATCAGAACACTGAAGCTTTCTTT
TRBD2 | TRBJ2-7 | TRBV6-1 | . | CASRDSGGLDEQYF | TGTGCCAGCAGAGATAGCGGGGGGCTGGACGAGCAGTACTTC
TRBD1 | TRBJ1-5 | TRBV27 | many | CASSTGTGNQPQHF | TGTGCCAGCAGTACCGGGACAGGGAATCAGCCCCAGCATTTT
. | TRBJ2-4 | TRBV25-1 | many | CASSDQSRLRGKAKNIQYF | TGTGCCAGCAGTGACCAGTCGCGTCTCCGGGGGAAGGCCAAAAACATTCAGTACTTC
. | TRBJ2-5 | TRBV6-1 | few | CASILLPGETQYF | TGTGCCAGCATCCTCTTGCCCGGAGAGACCCAGTACTTC
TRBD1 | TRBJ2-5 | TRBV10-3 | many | CAISEGQGVETQYF | TGTGCCATCAGTGAAGGACAGGGGGTCGAGACCCAGTACTTC